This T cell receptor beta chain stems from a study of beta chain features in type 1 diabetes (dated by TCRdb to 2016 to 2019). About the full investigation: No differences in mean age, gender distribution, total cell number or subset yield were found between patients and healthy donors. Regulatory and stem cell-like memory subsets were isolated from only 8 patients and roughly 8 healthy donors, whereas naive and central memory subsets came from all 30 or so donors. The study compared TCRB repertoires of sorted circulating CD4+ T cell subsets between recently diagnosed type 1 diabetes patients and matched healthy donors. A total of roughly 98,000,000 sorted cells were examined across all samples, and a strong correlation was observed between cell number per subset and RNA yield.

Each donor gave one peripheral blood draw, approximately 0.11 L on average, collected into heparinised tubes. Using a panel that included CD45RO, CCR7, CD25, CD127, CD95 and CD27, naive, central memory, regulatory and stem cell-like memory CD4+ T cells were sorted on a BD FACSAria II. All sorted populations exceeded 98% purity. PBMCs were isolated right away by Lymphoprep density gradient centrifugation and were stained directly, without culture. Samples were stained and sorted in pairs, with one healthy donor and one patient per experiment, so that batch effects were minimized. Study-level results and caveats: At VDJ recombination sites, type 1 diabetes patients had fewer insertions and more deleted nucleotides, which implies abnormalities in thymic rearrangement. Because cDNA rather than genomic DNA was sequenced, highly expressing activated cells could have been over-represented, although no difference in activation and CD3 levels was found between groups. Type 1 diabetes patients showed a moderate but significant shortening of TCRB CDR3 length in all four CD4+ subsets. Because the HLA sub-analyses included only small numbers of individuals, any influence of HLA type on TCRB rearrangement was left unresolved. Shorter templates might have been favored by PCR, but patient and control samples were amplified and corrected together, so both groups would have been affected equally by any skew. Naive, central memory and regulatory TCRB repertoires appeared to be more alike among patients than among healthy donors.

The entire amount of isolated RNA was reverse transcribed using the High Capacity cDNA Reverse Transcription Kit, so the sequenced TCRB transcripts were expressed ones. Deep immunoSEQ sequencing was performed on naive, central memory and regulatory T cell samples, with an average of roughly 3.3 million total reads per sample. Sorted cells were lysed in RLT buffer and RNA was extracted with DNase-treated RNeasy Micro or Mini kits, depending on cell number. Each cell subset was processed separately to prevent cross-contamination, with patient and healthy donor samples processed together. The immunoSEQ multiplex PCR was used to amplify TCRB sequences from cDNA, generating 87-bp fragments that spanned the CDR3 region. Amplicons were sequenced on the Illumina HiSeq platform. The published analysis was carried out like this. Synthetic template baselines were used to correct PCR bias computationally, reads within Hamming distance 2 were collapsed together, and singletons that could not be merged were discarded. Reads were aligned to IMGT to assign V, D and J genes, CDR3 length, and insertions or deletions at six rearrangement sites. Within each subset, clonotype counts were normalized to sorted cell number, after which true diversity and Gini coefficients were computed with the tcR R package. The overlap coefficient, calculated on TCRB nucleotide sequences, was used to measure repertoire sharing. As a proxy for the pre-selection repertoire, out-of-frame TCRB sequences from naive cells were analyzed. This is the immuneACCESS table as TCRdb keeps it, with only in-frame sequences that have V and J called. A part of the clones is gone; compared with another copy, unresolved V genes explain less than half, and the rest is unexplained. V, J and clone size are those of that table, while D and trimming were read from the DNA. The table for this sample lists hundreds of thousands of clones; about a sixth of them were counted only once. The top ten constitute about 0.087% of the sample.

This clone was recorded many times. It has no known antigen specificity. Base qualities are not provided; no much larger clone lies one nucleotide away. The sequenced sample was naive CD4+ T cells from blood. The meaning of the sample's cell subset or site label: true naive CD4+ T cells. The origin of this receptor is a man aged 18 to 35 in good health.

CDR3 reads: CASSDRGPQYF. The base sequence is TGTGCCAGCAGCGACAGGGGCCCCCAGTACTTC. The V gene is TRBV27 and the J gene is TRBJ2-5; 8 bases in the junction line up with TRBD1. At the junction V is shortened by 6 bases and J by 9 bases; bases outside the gene matches: 3. The germline V gene (reference sequence) gives CDR1 as MNHEY and CDR2 as SMNVEV. From its cysteine to its phenylalanine, the CDR3 spans 11 amino acids. Only the CDR3 DNA stays, 33 bases, in frame from base 1.